This T cell receptor (beta chain) was sequenced during a study of blood T cell repertoires in COVID-19. Turning to the study itself: T cells, B-cell-depleted T cells, or PBMCs provided the cDNA or gDNA that served as material.

Repertoires were generated with immunoSEQ multiplex PCR, while TCRdb's copy carries only in-frame clones and drops some. The sample contains about 270,000 clones, roughly nine tenths of which appear only once. The age range of participants was 18 to 89 years, with residence in fewer than 25 US areas. With 7 bases removed from V and 9 bases from J, the gap between germline ends came to 21 bases. This CDR3 region has 15 residues. CDR1 is KGHDR and CDR2 is SFDVKD in the germline V gene. The sequenced sample consisted of PBMCs or T cells enriched from blood (not recorded which). This TCR was sampled from a woman aged 45-65 years who had recovered from COVID-19. V is TRBV24-1 and J is TRBJ2-1, with a tentative D call TRBD1 (5 bases). The CDR3 nucleotides are TGTGCCACCAGCATACTGACAGCCGGAGCAAGTGAGCAGTTCTTC. This encodes CATSILTAGASEQFF.